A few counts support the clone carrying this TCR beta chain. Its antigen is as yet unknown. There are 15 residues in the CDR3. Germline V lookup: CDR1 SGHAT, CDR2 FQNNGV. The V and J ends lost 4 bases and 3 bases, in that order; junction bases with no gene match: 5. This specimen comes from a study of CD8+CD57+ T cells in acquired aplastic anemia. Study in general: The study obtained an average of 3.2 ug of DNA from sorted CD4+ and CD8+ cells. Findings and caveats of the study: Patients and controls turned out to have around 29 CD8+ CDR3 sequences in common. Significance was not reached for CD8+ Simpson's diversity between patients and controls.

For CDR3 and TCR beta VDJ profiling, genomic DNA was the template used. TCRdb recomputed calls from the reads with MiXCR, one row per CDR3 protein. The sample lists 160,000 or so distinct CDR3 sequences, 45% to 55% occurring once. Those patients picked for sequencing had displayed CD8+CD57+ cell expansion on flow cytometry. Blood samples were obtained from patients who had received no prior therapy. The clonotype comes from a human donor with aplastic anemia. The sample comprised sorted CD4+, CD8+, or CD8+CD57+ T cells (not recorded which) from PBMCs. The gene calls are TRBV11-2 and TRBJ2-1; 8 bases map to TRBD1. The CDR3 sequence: CASSSDRANYNEQFF. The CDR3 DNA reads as TGTGCCAGCAGCTCGGACAGGGCGAACTACAATGAGCAGTTCTTC.